This is a list of T cell receptor beta chains from one sample in a study of blood T cells in healthy people across ages. TCRdb analysed the 5' RACE reads with MiXCR anew, one entry per CDR3 protein. Of some 900,000 distinct CDR3 sequences listed, roughly 43% are singletons. Sequenced material: blood. Receptors originate from a man in his thirties or forties in good health. CDR3s include the opening cysteine and the closing phenylalanine or tryptophan. Each record gives: V gene, J gene, D gene, clone size, CDR3 DNA, CDR3 protein. A D gene is named only where the DNA matches it firmly. Size values are once, few and many counts, or a class for expanded clones, and some rows have none.

TRBV15	TRBJ2-1	TRBD1	.	TGTGCCACCAGCAGAGGGACAGGGATGATTAAAAATGAGCAGTTCTTC	CATSRGTGMIKNEQFF
TRBV4-1	TRBJ2-7	.	few	TGCGCCAGCAGCCACCGGTCCGAGTTCACCTACGAGCAGTACTTC	CASSHRSEFTYEQYF
TRBV3-1	TRBJ1-4	.	few	TGTGCCAGCAGCCAAGATCCAGCTAATGAAAAACTGTTTTTT	CASSQDPANEKLFF
TRBV6-5	TRBJ2-1	TRBD2	.	TGTGCCAGCAGTTCGGTGACTAGCGGGGGGCGGAATGAGCAGTTCTTC	CASSSVTSGGRNEQFF
TRBV5-1	TRBJ2-5	.	few	TGCGCCAGCAGCTTGCTTCCTAGCTCGGAGACCCAGTACTTC	CASSLLPSSETQYF
TRBV15	TRBJ2-1	TRBD1	.	TGTGCCACCAGCAGAGCTCTGACAGGGGCGCCTGAGCAGTTCTTC	CATSRALTGAPEQFF
TRBV20-1	TRBJ1-5	TRBD1	many	TGCAGTGCCCCCGGGGACAGCCTTTTTAGCAATCAGCCCCAGCATTTT	CSAPGDSLFSNQPQHF
TRBV3-1	TRBJ1-1	.	.	TGTGCCAGCAGCCAAGTTTCCATGGCTGAAGCTTTCTTT	CASSQVSMAEAFF
TRBV4-3	TRBJ2-3	.	.	TGCGCCAGCAGCCAAGGATTCGAGGGCACAGATACGCAGTATTTT	CASSQGFEGTDTQYF
TRBV4-1	TRBJ1-1	TRBD1	.	TGCGCCAGCAGCCAAGAACACAGGGGAAACACTGAAGCTTTCTTT	CASSQEHRGNTEAFF
TRBV10-3	TRBJ2-3	.	.	TGTGCCAACGTGCCTCGCACAGATACGCAGTATTTT	CANVPRTDTQYF
TRBV15	TRBJ2-1	.	.	TGTGCCACCAGCAGCGTGGTCTCTGAGCAGTTCTTC	CATSSVVSEQFF
TRBV7-9	TRBJ2-2	.	.	TGTGCCAGCATTGGGGCGAACACCGGGGAGCTGTTTTTT	CASIGANTGELFF
TRBV29-1	TRBJ2-3	TRBD1	.	TGCAGCGTTCGGACAGGGGCGACAGATACGCAGTATTTT	CSVRTGATDTQYF
TRBV7-9	TRBJ1-4	TRBD1	.	TGTGCCAGCAGCTTGACCGGGACAGGGCGTGAAAAACTGTTTTTT	CASSLTGTGREKLFF
TRBV30	TRBJ2-7	.	few	TGTGCCTGGAACATTCCGGGGGCGAACTACGAGCAGTACTTC	CAWNIPGANYEQYF
TRBV12-3/TRBV12-4	TRBJ1-4	TRBD1	few	TGTGCCAGCGGCTGGATAACAGGGGGCGGTGAAAAACTGTTTTTT	CASGWITGGGEKLFF
TRBV2	TRBJ2-3	TRBD2	few	TGTGCCAGCAGTCCGGGACTAGCGGGGGAAAACACGCAGTATTTT	CASSPGLAGENTQYF
TRBV28	TRBJ2-7	.	.	TGTGCCAGCACCCCGACAGCCACCTACGAGCAGTACTTC	CASTPTATYEQYF
TRBV18	TRBJ1-2	.	.	TGTGCCAGCTCACCTCCCGAAAGGGCTAACTATGGCTACACCTTC	CASSPPERANYGYTF
TRBV3-1	TRBJ1-2	.	.	TGTGCCAGCAGCCAAGGTCCGCCTGGCTACACCTTC	CASSQGPPGYTF
TRBV6-5	TRBJ1-2	.	few	TGTGCCAGCAGTCCGGGCTCCCCGCGCAGCTACACCTTC	CASSPGSPRSYTF
TRBV4-1	TRBJ2-1	.	once	TGCGCCAGCAGCCAAAAACAGGGCTCCTACAATGAGCAGTTCTTC	CASSQKQGSYNEQFF
TRBV20-1	TRBJ2-4	.	.	TGCAGTGCTAGTAGCCTCGGCGGAAACATTCAGTACTTC	CSASSLGGNIQYF
TRBV25-1	TRBJ2-4	TRBD1	once	TGTGCCAGCAGTGGACGGAGGGACAGGGGTTTCGGGCAGTACTTC	CASSGRRDRGFGQYF
TRBV12-3/TRBV12-4	TRBJ1-4	.	.	TGTGCCAGCAGTTTAGCGCTAGGGGGAGGGGGAGAAAAACTGTTTTTT	CASSLALGGGGEKLFF
TRBV30	TRBJ1-4	.	.	TGTGCCCAGGGCGAACTGGAAAAACTGTTTTTT	CAQGELEKLFF
TRBV6-4	TRBJ2-1	TRBD2	.	TGTGCCAGCAGTGAGATCACCGGGACTAGGCAGTTCTTC	CASSEITGTRQFF
TRBV6-5	TRBJ2-3	.	few	TGTGCCAGCAGTTACTCTGGGAAGTCCCGCACAGATACGCAGTATTTT	CASSYSGKSRTDTQYF
TRBV18	TRBJ2-7	.	.	TGTGCCAGCTCACCGAACAGCCGCACTGAGCAGTACTTC	CASSPNSRTEQYF
TRBV7-9	TRBJ2-5	.	.	TGTGCCAGCAGCTGGATAACAGAGACCCAGTACTTC	CASSWITETQYF
TRBV11-3	TRBJ2-7	TRBD1	few	TGTGCCAGCAGCCCCCGACTGACAGGGCCCGGGGAGCAGTACTTC	CASSPRLTGPGEQYF
TRBV4-1	TRBJ2-1	TRBD1	.	TGCGCCAGCAGCCAAGGGGACAGGGTTTACAATGAGCAGTTCTTC	CASSQGDRVYNEQFF